Presented here are 15 T cell receptor beta chains from one specimen sequenced in a study of CD8 T cells in ankylosing spondylitis (dated by TCRdb to 2016 to 2017). General study outcomes and caveats: Blood from ankylosing spondylitis patients appeared to be characterized by a TCR beta motif composed of under 10 highly homologous amino acid variants.

Which antigens these TCRs recognize remains unknown. Receptor libraries were prepared by 5' RACE. Data came from an Illumina HiSeq 2500. TCRdb passed the public sequencing reads through fastp at Q25 and MiXCR, retaining productive beta sequences. Rows matching on CDR3 protein sequence are summarized as one entry with the most common DNA and genes. This sample lists about 540,000 distinct CDR3 sequences; roughly 13% were detected once. The ten largest make up nearly 7% of the sample. The sequencing sample was made of blood, either unsorted or a sorted T cell fraction (not recorded which). The source is a male donor with ankylosing spondylitis.

The chain links TRBV7-6 to TRBJ2-2; 9 nucleotides line up with TRBD1. V was pared by 5 bases and J by 7 bases, with 8 bases of the junction left unmatched. In germline, CDR1 is SGHVS, CDR2 FNYEAQ. CDR3 length: 15 residues. CDR3 in amino acids: CASSRRDRAVGELFF. The CDR3 DNA follows: TGTGCCAGCAGCCGCCGGGACAGGGCCGTCGGGGAGCTGTTTTTT.

The gene calls are TRBV12-5 and TRBJ2-1, with a weak D call TRBD2 (7 bases). Deletions cut 6 bases from V and 10 bases from J, with 13 bases between. Germline assignment: CDR1 LGHNT and CDR2 FRNRAP. The length of the CDR3 is 12 residues. CDR3 residues: CASGLGGPEQFF. The CDR3 DNA reads TGTGCTAGTGGGCTCGGGGGGCCCGAGCAGTTCTTC.

This clonotype was observed once. The rearrangement links TRBV18 to TRBJ1-5; possibly TRBD1 for D (5 bases). Germline V gene data show CDR1 as KGHSH and CDR2 as LQKENI. Trimming pared 6 bases from V and 4 bases from J, leaving 13 bases between. This CDR3 is 14 amino acids long. CDR3 protein: CASSQEGRNQPQHF. CDR3 DNA: TGTGCCAGCTCTCAAGAGGGGCGAAATCAGCCCCAGCATTTT.

In its sample, this clonotype was seen a few times. The V and J genes are TRBV7-2 and TRBJ1-3; D is perhaps TRBD1 (6 bases). There are 13 residues in the CDR3. CDR1 is SGHTA and CDR2 is FQGNSA in the germline V gene. The ends were cut back, 6 bases at V and 3 bases at J, with 9 bases in the middle. The DNA of the CDR3 is TGTGCCAGCAGTACAGGGTATGGAAACACCATATATTTT. It translates to CASSTGYGNTIYF. Using reference TRBV7-2 and TRBJ1-3 for the parts outside the CDR3, the full variable domain is GAGVSQSPSNKVTEKGKDVELRCDPISGHTALYWYRQSLGQGLEFLIYFQGNSAPDKSGLPSDRFSAERTGGSVSTLTIQRTQQEDSAVYLCASSTGYGNTIYFGEGSWLTVV.

This clonotype was observed many times. This chain uses TRBV2 with TRBJ2-5, with 9 nucleotides matching TRBD2. The ends lost 3 bases at V and 5 bases at J; junction bases unmatched: 7. CDR1 is SNHLY and CDR2 is FYNNEI in the germline V gene. The CDR3 consists of 15 residues. The CDR3 bases are TGTGCCAGCAGTGAGCGCGGGAGGGCCGGGGAGACCCAGTACTTC. This encodes CASSERGRAGETQYF.

In its sample, this clonotype was seen a few times. The V call is TRBV6-5, the J call TRBJ1-3; weak D call: TRBD1 (5 bases). In germline, CDR1 is MNHEY, CDR2 SVGAGI. The CDR3 is 16 amino acids. Trimming removed 0 bases from V and 2 bases from J, with 11 bases in between. The CDR3 reads CASSYSSGLPGNTIYF. CDR3 DNA sequence: TGTGCCAGCAGTTACTCGTCAGGGCTTCCTGGAAACACCATATATTTT.

In this sample, this clonotype turned up a few times. This chain joins TRBV6-2 or TRBV6-3 and TRBJ2-7; weak D call: TRBD1 (7 bases). Germline V lookup: CDR1 MNHEY, CDR2 SVGEGT. The CDR3 has 16 amino acids. Trimming cost V 10 bases and J 4 bases, with 26 bases left between them. DNA of the CDR3: TGTGCCACTACTAACTTCAGGGGGACGGGGGTATACGAGCAGTACGTC. It codes for CATTNFRGTGVYEQYV.

The chain employs TRBV19 and TRBJ1-1, with a tentative D call TRBD1 (6 bases). Trimming left V 6 bases short and J 5 bases short, with 10 bases between. In germline, CDR1 is LNHDA, CDR2 SQIVND (reference sequence). This CDR3 has 12 residues. The CDR3 region is CASRQGRTEAFF. CDR3 DNA sequence: TGTGCCAGTAGACAGGGAAGGACTGAAGCTTTCTTT.

This chain links TRBV7-2 with TRBJ1-3, with a weak D call TRBD1 (6 bases). This CDR3 contains 15 residues. Trimming cost V 5 bases and J 4 bases, with 15 bases left between them. The V gene's germline CDR1 is SGHTA and CDR2 FQGNSA. The CDR3 loop is CASSVDRFLGNTIYF. CDR3 nucleotides: TGTGCCAGCAGCGTAGACAGGTTTTTAGGAAACACCATATATTTT.

This clonotype has more than one count but fewer than ten. The rearrangement joins TRBV5-1 to TRBJ1-5; D may be TRBD1 (5 bases). V was trimmed by 0 bases and J by 7 bases, leaving 14 bases between them. The germline CDR1 and CDR2 sequences are SGHRS and YFSETQ. The CDR3 length is 15 residues. This chain's CDR3 is CASSLEPRVGQPQHF. The CDR3, as DNA: TGCGCCAGCAGCTTGGAGCCCAGGGTCGGACAGCCCCAGCATTTT.

The chain carries TRBV19 and TRBJ2-2; possible D gene TRBD2, 5 bases. V lost 3 bases, J lost 4 bases, and 12 bases lay in between. CDR3 length: 15 amino acids. Germline assignment: CDR1 LNHDA and CDR2 SQIVND (reference sequence). CDR3 DNA sequence: TGTGCCAGTAGTATCCCGGGGATGAGCACCGGGGAGCTGTTTTTT. It encodes CASSIPGMSTGELFF.

This clonotype was picked up a small number of times. The chain uses TRBV5-1 and TRBJ2-3; D perhaps matches TRBD2 (6 bases). Trimming pared 3 bases from V and 0 bases from J, leaving 11 bases between. Germline V lookup: CDR1 SGHRS, CDR2 YFSETQ. The CDR3 covers 15 residues. CDR3 residues: CASSSLGTSTDTQYF. The CDR3 DNA is TGCGCCAGCAGCTCCCTCGGGACTAGCACAGATACGCAGTATTTT.

This clonotype has just one count. CDR3: CAWSDGTGWEQYF. CDR3 in DNA: TGTGCCTGGAGTGACGGGACAGGGTGGGAGCAGTACTTC. The chain employs TRBV30 and TRBJ2-7, with 9 bases that match TRBD1. This CDR3 contains 13 residues. Germline CDR1 GTSNPN, CDR2 SVGIG (reference sequence). V was clipped by 1 base and J by 7 bases; unmatched bases: 5. The full variable domain, its missing parts supplied by reference TRBV30 and TRBJ2-7, is SQTIHQWPATLVQPVGSPLSLECTVEGTSNPNLYWYRQAAGRGLQLLFYSVGIGQISSEVPQNLSASRPQDRQFILSSKKLLLSDSGFYLCAWSDGTGWEQYFGPGTRLTVT.

This clonotype was observed at least ten times. The chain couples TRBV5-1 to TRBJ2-7; D uncertain. The V and J ends lost 2 bases and 4 bases respectively, with 16 bases between them. The CDR3 contains 15 residues. Per the germline V gene, CDR1 is SGHRS and CDR2 is YFSETQ. CDR3 bases: TGCGCCAGCAGCTTCAATCCGGGCTCCAGTTACGAGCAGTACTTC. Translated, it gives CASSFNPGSSYEQYF.

The J gene is TRBJ2-5, the V gene TRBV7-9; D possibly corresponds to TRBD2 (5 bases). The V and J ends lost 5 bases and 3 bases respectively, with 22 bases between them. CDR1 and CDR2 from the germline V gene are SEHNR and FQNEAQ (reference sequence). This CDR3 comprises 17 residues. CDR3 sequence: CASSLLVGGGGKETQYF. The CDR3 DNA reads TGTGCCAGCAGCCTTTTGGTTGGTGGCGGAGGAAAAGAGACCCAGTACTTC.